One TCR beta chain is described in this entry. The sample is drawn from a study of shared T cell receptors in the human thymus. Using immunoSEQ multiplex PCR, the repertoire was profiled, and TCRdb retains in-frame clones only, with some absent. The table records 55,000 to 75,000 clones, 90% to 95% of them present only once. V lost 4 bases and J lost 6, with 13 bases in between. The CDR3 contains 13 residues. The germline V gene encodes CDR1 SGHRS and CDR2 YFSETQ. Sequencing used thymocytes. This sequence was found in a human donor. The J gene is TRBJ1-1, the V gene TRBV5-1, with unresolved D. Here the CDR3 reads CASSRGGVAEAFF. The CDR3 DNA sequence: TGCGCCAGCAGCCGGGGTGGGGTGGCTGAAGCTTTCTTT.